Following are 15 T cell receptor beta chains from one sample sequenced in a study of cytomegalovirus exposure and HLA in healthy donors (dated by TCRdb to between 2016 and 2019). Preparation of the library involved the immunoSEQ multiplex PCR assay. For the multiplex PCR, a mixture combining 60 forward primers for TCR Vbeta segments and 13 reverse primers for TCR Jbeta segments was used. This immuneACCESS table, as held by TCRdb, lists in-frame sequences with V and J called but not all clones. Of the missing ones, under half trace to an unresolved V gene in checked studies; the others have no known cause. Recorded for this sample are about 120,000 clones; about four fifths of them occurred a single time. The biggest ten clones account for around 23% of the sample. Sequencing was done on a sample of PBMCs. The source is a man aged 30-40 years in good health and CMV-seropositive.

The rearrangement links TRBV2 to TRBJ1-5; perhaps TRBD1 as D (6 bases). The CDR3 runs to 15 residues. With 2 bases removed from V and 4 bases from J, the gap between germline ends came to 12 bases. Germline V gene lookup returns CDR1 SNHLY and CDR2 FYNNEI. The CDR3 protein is CASSEFRDINQPQHF. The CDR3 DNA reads TGTGCCAGCAGTGAATTTCGGGACATAAATCAGCCCCAGCATTTT.

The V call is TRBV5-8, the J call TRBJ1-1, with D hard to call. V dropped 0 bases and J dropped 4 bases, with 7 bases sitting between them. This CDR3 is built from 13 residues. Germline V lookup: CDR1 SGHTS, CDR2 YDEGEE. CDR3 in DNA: TGTGCCAGCAGCTTGGGGGCATCCACTGAAGCTTTCTTT. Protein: CASSLGASTEAFF.

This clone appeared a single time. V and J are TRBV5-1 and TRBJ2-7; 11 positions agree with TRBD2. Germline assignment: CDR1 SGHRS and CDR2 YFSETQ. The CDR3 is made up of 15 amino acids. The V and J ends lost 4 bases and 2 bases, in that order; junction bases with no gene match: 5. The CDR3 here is CASSILAGGPYEQYF. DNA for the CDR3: TGCGCCAGCAGCATATTAGCGGGGGGGCCCTACGAGCAGTACTTC. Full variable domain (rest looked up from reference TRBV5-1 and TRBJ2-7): KAGVTQTPRYLIKTRGQQVTLSCSPISGHRSVSWYQQTPGQGLQFLFEYFSETQRNKGNFPGRFSGRQFSNSRSEMNVSTLELGDSALYLCASSILAGGPYEQYFGPGTRLTVT.

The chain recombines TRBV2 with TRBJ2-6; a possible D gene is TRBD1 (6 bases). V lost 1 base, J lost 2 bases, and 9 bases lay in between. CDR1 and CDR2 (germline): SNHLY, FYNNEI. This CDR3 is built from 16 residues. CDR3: CASSEGRQAGANVLTF. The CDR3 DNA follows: TGTGCCAGCAGTGAAGGCCGACAGGCTGGGGCCAACGTCCTGACTTTC.

CDR3: CASSELIGGPADTQYF. For the CDR3, the DNA is TGTGCCAGCAGTGAGCTCATTGGCGGGCCCGCCGATACGCAGTATTTT. The genes are TRBV2 and TRBJ2-3, with D possibly TRBD2 on 5 matching bases. V gave up 3 bases and J gave up 6 bases, with 19 bases separating them. The germline V gene has CDR1 SNHLY and CDR2 FYNNEI. There are 16 residues in the CDR3.

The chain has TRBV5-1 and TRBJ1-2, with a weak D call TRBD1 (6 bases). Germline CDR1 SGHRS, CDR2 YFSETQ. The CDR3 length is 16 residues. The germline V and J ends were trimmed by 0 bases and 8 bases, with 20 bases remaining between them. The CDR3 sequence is CASSLEVLGGAKGYTF. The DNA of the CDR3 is TGCGCCAGCAGCTTGGAGGTTTTGGGGGGGGCGAAAGGCTACACCTTC.

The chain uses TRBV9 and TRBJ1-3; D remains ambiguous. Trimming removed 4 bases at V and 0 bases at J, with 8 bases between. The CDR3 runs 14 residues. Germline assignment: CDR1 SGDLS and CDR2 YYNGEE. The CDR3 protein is CASSPRFSGNTIYF. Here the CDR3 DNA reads TGTGCCAGCAGCCCTAGGTTCTCTGGAAACACCATATATTTT.

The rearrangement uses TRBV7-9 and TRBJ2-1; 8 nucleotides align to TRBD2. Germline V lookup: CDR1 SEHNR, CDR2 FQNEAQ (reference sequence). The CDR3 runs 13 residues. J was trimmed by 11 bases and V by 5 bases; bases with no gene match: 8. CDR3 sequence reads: CASSRQREPQQFF. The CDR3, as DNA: TGTGCCAGCAGCCGTCAGCGGGAGCCTCAGCAGTTCTTC.

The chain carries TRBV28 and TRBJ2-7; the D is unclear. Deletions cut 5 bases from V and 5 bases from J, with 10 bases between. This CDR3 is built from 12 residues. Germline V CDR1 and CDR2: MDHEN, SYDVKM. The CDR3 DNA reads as TGTGCCAGCAGTCTATCATCGGACGAGCAGTACTTC. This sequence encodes CASSLSSDEQYF.

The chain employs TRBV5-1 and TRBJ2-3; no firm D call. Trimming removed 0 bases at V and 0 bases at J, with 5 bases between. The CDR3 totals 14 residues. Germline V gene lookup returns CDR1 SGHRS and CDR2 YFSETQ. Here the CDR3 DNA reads TGCGCCAGCAGCTTGGCCGTCAGCACAGATACGCAGTATTTT. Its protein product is CASSLAVSTDTQYF.

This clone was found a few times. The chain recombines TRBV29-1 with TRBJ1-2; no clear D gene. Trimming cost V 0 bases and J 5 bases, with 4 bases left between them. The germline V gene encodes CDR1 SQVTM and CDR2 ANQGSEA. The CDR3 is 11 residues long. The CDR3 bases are TGCAGCGTTGAAGACGTTTATGGCTACACCTTC. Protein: CSVEDVYGYTF.

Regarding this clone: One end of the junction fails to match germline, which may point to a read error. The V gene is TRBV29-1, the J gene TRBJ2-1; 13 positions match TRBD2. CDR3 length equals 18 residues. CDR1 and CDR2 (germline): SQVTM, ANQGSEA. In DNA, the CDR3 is TGCAGCGTTAAAGAACTAGCGGGAGGGCCGGTATCAAGCAATGAGCAGTTCTTC. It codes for CSVKELAGGPVSSNEQFF.

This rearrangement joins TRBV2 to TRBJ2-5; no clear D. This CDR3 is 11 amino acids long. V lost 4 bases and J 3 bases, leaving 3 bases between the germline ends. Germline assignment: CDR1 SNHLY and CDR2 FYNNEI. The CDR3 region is CASSVEETQYF. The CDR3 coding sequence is TGTGCCAGCAGTGTCGAAGAGACCCAGTACTTC.

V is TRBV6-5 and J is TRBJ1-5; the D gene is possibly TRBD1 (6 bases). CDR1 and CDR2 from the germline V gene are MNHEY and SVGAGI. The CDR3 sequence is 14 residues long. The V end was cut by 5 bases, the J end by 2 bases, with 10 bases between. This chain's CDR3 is CASSRGAGNQPQHF. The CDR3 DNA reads TGTGCCAGCAGTCGGGGGGCAGGCAATCAGCCCCAGCATTTT.

The DNA of the CDR3 is TGTGCCAGCAGTTACTCGGCGGGGGAAGTTAGCGGGGAGCTGTTTTTT. Translated: CASSYSAGEVSGELFF. The chain employs TRBV6-5 and TRBJ2-2; 7 nucleotides align to TRBD2. This CDR3 is 16 amino acids long. Trimming removed 0 bases from V and 7 bases from J; junction bases left unmatched: 8. Germline-derived CDR1 and CDR2 are MNHEY and SVGAGI.